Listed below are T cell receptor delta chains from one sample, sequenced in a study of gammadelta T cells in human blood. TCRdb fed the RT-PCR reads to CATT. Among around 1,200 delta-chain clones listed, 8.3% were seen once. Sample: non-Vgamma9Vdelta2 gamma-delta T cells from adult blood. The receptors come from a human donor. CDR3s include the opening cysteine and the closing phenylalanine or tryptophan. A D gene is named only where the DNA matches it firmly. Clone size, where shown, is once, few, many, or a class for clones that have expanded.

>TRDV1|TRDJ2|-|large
CALGELTRPRVRPGAAQLFF
TGTGCTCTTGGGGAACTTACCCGTCCCCGCGTTCGCCCGGGGGCAGCACAACTCTTCTTT
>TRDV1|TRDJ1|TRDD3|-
CALGEPPFLRGGSDGGYDKLIF
TGTGCTCTTGGGGAACCACCTTTCCTAAGAGGTGGGTCCGATGGGGGATACGATAAACTCATCTTT
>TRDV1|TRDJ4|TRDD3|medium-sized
CALGEEWGKTHRPLIF
TGTGCTCTTGGGGAAGAGTGGGGGAAAACCCACAGACCCCTGATCTTT
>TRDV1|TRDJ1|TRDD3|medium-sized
CALGDLYWGIRDNDKLIF
TGTGCTCTTGGGGATCTATACTGGGGGATCAGAGACAACGATAAACTCATCTTT
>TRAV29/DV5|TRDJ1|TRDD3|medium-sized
CAASAVTGGYASDKLIF
TGTGCAGCAAGCGCCGTCACTGGGGGATACGCATCCGATAAACTCATCTTT
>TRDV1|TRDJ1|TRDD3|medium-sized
CALGEVTGLLPILGDKVSGYTDKLIF
TGTGCTCTTGGGGAGGTAACAGGCCTCCTTCCCATACTGGGGGATAAGGTTTCGGGTTACACCGATAAACTCATCTTT
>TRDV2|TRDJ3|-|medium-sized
CACAGKGGLSSWDTRQMFF
TGTGCCTGTGCCGGAAAGGGGGGGTTAAGCTCCTGGGACACCCGACAGATGTTTTTC
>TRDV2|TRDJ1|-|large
CACDTDRGRGTDKLIF
TGTGCCTGTGACACCGACAGGGGGAGAGGCACCGATAAACTCATCTTT
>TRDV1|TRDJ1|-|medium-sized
CALGPRAFLPEGGYGTDKLIF
TGTGCTCTTGGGCCGAGGGCCTTCCTACCGGAGGGGGGATATGGAACCGATAAACTCATCTTT
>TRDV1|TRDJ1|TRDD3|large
CALGDGLPTHFTGGYLPHTDKLIF
TGTGCTCTTGGGGACGGCCTTCCTACGCATTTTACTGGGGGATATTTACCCCACACCGATAAACTCATCTTT
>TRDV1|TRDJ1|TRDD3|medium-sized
CALGGNLLPTRDWGILGTTDKLIF
TGTGCTCTTGGGGGGAACCTCCTTCCCACAAGAGACTGGGGGATACTCGGAACCACCGATAAACTCATCTTT
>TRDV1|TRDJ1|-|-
CALGGDIRFFDKLIF
TGTGCTCTTGGGGGGGACATCCGATTTTTCGATAAACTCATCTTT
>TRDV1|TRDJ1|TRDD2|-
CALGSNFLHF
TGTGCTCTTGGGTCAAACTTCCTACATTTT
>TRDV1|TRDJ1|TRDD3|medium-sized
CALGELPLYGPYWGMGYTDKLIF
TGTGCTCTTGGGGAACTACCCTTATACGGACCCTACTGGGGGATGGGGTACACCGATAAACTCATCTTT
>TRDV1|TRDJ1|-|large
CALGELGGYTDKLIF
TGTGCTCTTGGGGAACTTGGCGGCTACACCGATAAACTCATCTTT
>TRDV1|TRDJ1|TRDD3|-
CALGQLWPPYWGRTDKLIF
TGTGCTCTTGGTCAACTCTGGCCCCCGTACTGGGGGAGGACGGATAAACTCATCTTT
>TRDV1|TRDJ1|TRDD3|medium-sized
CALGAYSYLTLMGDRHDKLIF
TGTGCTCTTGGGGCCTATTCCTACCTAACCTTGATGGGGGATAGACACGATAAACTCATCTTT
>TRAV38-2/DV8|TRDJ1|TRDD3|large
CAYRSDPCSVLGDTQYTDKLIF
TGTGCTTATAGGAGTGATCCTTGCTCGGTACTGGGGGATACGCAGTACACCGATAAACTCATCTTT
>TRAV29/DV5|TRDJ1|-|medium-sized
CAASSGLVYTDKLIF
TGTGCAGCAAGCTCTGGGTTGGTGTACACCGATAAACTCATCTTT
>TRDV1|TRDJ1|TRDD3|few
CALGVPGPGGIPYTDKLIF
TGTGCTCTTGGGGTTCCGGGCCCTGGGGGAATTCCTTACACCGATAAACTCATCTTT
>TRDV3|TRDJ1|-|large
CAFVLELLPYTDKLIF
TGTGCCTTCGTTTTGGAGCTTCTTCCGTACACCGATAAACTCATCTTT
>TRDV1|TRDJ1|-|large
CALGELDGASSIPPNWIIGGSDTDKLIF
TGTGCTCTTGGGGAGCTAGATGGGGCATCAAGCATCCCTCCTAACTGGATCATTGGGGGTTCCGACACCGATAAACTCATCTTT
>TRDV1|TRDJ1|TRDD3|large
CALGDFRALFWGDTYVADKLIF
TGTGCTCTTGGGGACTTCCGAGCCCTTTTTTGGGGGGATACGTATGTTGCCGATAAACTCATCTTT
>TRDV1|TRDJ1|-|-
CALGGQSFPTDWWGTDTDKLIF
TGTGCTCTTGGGGGACAGTCATTTCCTACCGACTGGTGGGGGACCGACACCGATAAACTCATCTTT
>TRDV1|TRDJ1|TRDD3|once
CALGEVVFATSVGYAGTDKLIF
TGTGCTCTTGGGGAAGTTGTCTTTGCTACGTCAGTGGGATACGCGGGCACCGATAAACTCATCTTT
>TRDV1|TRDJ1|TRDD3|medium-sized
CALGEMYWGFNTDKLIF
TGTGCTCTTGGGGAGATGTACTGGGGGTTCAACACCGATAAACTCATCTTT
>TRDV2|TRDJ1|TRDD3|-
CACDTVRAAGGYNTDKLIF
TGTGCCTGTGACACCGTTAGAGCGGCCGGGGGATACAACACCGATAAACTCATCTTT
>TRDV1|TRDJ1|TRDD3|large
CALGELRYWGIHRSDKLIF
TGTGCTCTTGGGGAACTCCGTTACTGGGGGATACATCGGTCCGATAAACTCATCTTT
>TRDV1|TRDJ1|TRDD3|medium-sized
CALGGQTTWMYWGILYGDTDKLIF
TGTGCTCTTGGGGGACAGACTACCTGGATGTACTGGGGGATCCTATATGGAGATACCGATAAACTCATCTTT
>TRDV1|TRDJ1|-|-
CALGELGTDKLIF
TGTGCTCTTGGGGAACTTGGCACCGATAAACTCATCTTT
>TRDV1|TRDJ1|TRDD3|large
CALGELVTLTGGYGTDKLIF
TGTGCTCTTGGGGAACTAGTTACCCTTACTGGGGGATACGGGACCGATAAACTCATCTTT
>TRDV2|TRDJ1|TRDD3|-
CACDPRGLGDYTDKLIF
TGTGCCTGTGACCCCCGGGGACTGGGGGACTACACCGATAAACTCATCTTT
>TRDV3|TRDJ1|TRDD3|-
CAHKKLGDTDKLIF
TGTGCCCATAAGAAACTGGGGGATACCGATAAACTCATCTTT
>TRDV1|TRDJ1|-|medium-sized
CALGEFVHTDKLIF
TGTGCTCTTGGGGAATTCGTGCACACCGATAAACTCATCTTT
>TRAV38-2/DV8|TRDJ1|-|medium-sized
CAYRSLPRGSDKLIF
TGTGCTTATAGGAGCCTTCCTCGGGGTTCCGATAAACTCATCTTT
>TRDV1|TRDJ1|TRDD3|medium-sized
CALGDLGRTGGYGTHKLIF
TGTGCTCTTGGGGATCTAGGGCGTACTGGGGGATACGGAACGCATAAACTCATCTTT
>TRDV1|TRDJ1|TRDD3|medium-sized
CALGIHTEYSTGGYAAGRTDKLIF
TGTGCTCTTGGGATTCATACGGAGTATTCTACTGGGGGATACGCGGCGGGCCGGACCGATAAACTCATCTTT
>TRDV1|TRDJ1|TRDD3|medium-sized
CALGEPKIFLRLTGGYTDKLIF
TGTGCTCTTGGGGAACCGAAAATCTTCCTACGTCTGACTGGGGGATACACCGATAAACTCATCTTT
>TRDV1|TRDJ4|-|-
CALGEHQASYVRGVLGELPLARPLIF
TGTGCTCTTGGGGAACACCAGGCTTCCTACGTCCGAGGGGTACTGGGGGAACTACCCCTGGCCAGACCCCTGATCTTT
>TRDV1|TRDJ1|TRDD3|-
CALGELHGRGMLPDKLIF
TGTGCTCTTGGGGAACTTCACGGGAGGGGGATGCTGCCCGATAAACTCATCTTT
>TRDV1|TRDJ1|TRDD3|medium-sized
CALGTNSYWGKQSDKLIF
TGTGCTCTTGGGACCAATTCCTACTGGGGGAAGCAGTCCGATAAACTCATCTTT
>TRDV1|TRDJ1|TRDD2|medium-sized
CALGEHSYGPADKLIF
TGTGCTCTTGGGGAACATTCCTACGGTCCGGCCGATAAACTCATCTTT
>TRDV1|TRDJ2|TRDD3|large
CALGDAWGRTAQLFF
TGTGCTCTTGGGGACGCGTGGGGGAGGACAGCACAACTCTTCTTT
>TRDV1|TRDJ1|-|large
CALGAPKVCLGDKLIF
TGTGCTCTTGGGGCTCCTAAGGTCTGCCTCGGGGATAAACTCATCTTT
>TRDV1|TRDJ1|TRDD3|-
CALGEFDAYWGIRGGTDKLIF
TGTGCTCTTGGGGAATTTGATGCGTACTGGGGGATACGCGGGGGAACCGATAAACTCATCTTT
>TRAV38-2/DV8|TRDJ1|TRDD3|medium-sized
CAYRRALGPLWTGPGGYFTDKLIF
TGTGCTTATAGGAGGGCCCTGGGGCCCCTCTGGACTGGACCTGGGGGATACTTCACCGATAAACTCATCTTT
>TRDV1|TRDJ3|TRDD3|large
CALGRPTRWGISSWDTRQMFF
TGTGCTCTTGGTAGGCCTACGAGGTGGGGGATCAGCTCCTGGGACACCCGACAGATGTTTTTC
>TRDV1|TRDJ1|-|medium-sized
CALGAPGGPYPMIGWAPDPPSYTDKLIF
TGTGCTCTTGGGGCACCAGGGGGACCCTACCCAATGATCGGCTGGGCCCCAGATCCCCCCTCGTACACCGATAAACTCATCTTT
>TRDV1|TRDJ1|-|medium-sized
CALGEPATRLYKIADKLIF
TGTGCTCTTGGGGAACCAGCTACGCGGCTTTACAAGATCGCCGATAAACTCATCTTT
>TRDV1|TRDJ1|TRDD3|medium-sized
CALGEPRTHLGLLGDRGPLGLGKLIF
TGTGCTCTTGGGGAACCTCGAACTCACCTGGGTCTGCTGGGGGACAGAGGCCCCCTGGGTCTCGGTAAACTCATCTTT
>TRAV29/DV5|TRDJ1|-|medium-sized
CSVLLCSTTPSFPGNPYWGINPPYTDKLIF
-